This is a list of T cell receptor beta chains from one sample in a study of blood T cell repertoires in COVID-19. Assay: immunoSEQ multiplex PCR; the TCRdb copy retains only in-frame clones and omits some. This table holds fewer than 250,000 clones, approximately 86% found once. Material: peripheral blood. The receptors originated from a man between 60 and 75 years old with acute or convalescent COVID-19. Both conserved end residues are part of each CDR3. The D gene is left open where the match is weak. Size is omitted from some rows. Given values are once, few, many or a class for expanded clones.

D: TRBD2
V: TRBV10-3
size: -
J: TRBJ2-1
DNA: TGTGCCATCAGTCGGGGGGGCTCCTACAATGAGCAGTTCTTC
CDR3: CAISRGGSYNEQFF

D: TRBD1
V: TRBV15
size: few
J: TRBJ1-5
DNA: TGTGCCACCAGCACAGGGGGAGGCAATCAGCCCCAGCATTTT
CDR3: CATSTGGGNQPQHF

D: -
V: TRBV4-3
size: -
J: TRBJ2-7
DNA: TGCGCCAGCAGCCAAGATCGAGGGGGGGGTTACGAGCAGTACTTC
CDR3: CASSQDRGGGYEQYF

D: -
V: TRBV5-1
size: -
J: TRBJ2-7
DNA: TGCGCCAGCAGTGGGGGCCGGAGCTCCTACGAGCAGTACTTC
CDR3: CASSGGRSSYEQYF

D: TRBD1
V: TRBV6-5
size: -
J: TRBJ1-5
DNA: TGTGCCACCTGGACAGGGGGTCCCAATCAGCCCCAGCATTTT
CDR3: CATWTGGPNQPQHF

D: -
V: TRBV3-1/TRBV3-2
size: -
J: TRBJ2-6
DNA: TGTGCCAGCAGCCGGGCTCTGGAGGCCAACGTCCTGACTTTC
CDR3: CASSRALEANVLTF

D: TRBD1
V: TRBV5-1
size: -
J: TRBJ2-3
DNA: TGCGCCAGCAGCTTAAGACAGGGGGCGGATACGCAGTATTTT
CDR3: CASSLRQGADTQYF

D: TRBD1
V: TRBV2
size: -
J: TRBJ2-7
DNA: TGTGCCAGCAGTCGGGACAGGGTGGACGAGCAGTACTTC
CDR3: CASSRDRVDEQYF

D: -
V: TRBV6-5
size: once
J: TRBJ1-5
DNA: TGTGCCAGCAGTTACGCGGGGGCGACTAATCAGCCCCAGCATTTT
CDR3: CASSYAGATNQPQHF

D: -
V: TRBV11-2
size: -
J: TRBJ2-1
DNA: TGTGCCAGCAGCTTAGAGAGGGCAGTTCCATACAATGAGCAGTTCTTC
CDR3: CASSLERAVPYNEQFF

D: -
V: TRBV25-1
size: -
J: TRBJ1-1
DNA: TGTGCCAGCAGTGAATTTGGCATGAACACTGAAGCTTTCTTT
CDR3: CASSEFGMNTEAFF

D: TRBD1
V: TRBV9
size: -
J: TRBJ1-3
DNA: TGTGCCAGCAGCGCTCGGTCACAGGGGACCGGTTCTGGAAACACCATATATTTT
CDR3: CASSARSQGTGSGNTIYF

D: TRBD1
V: TRBV4-2
size: -
J: TRBJ2-4
DNA: TGTGCCAGCAGCCAAGAAGGGCCGGGACAGGACTCTTTAGCCAAAAACATTCAGTACTTC
CDR3: CASSQEGPGQDSLAKNIQYF

D: TRBD1
V: TRBV5-1
size: -
J: TRBJ2-3
DNA: TGCGCCAGCAGCTGGAGGGGACAGGGGGCAGGAGATACGCAGTATTTT
CDR3: CASSWRGQGAGDTQYF

D: TRBD1
V: TRBV13
size: -
J: TRBJ1-2
DNA: TGTGCCAGCAGCATTAACAGGGGGCGGAATGGCTACACCTTC
CDR3: CASSINRGRNGYTF

D: TRBD1
V: TRBV29-1
size: -
J: TRBJ2-7
DNA: TGCAGCGTCCAATCGGGACAGGGGGCATCCAACGAGCAGTACTTC
CDR3: CSVQSGQGASNEQYF

D: -
V: TRBV21-1
size: -
J: TRBJ1-2
DNA: TGTGCCAGCAGCAAAGTTGGCAGGGGGCTCTTTGGCTACACCTTC
CDR3: CASSKVGRGLFGYTF

D: TRBD1
V: TRBV5-1
size: -
J: TRBJ2-3
DNA: TGCGCCAGCAGCTTGAGGGACAGGGGCACAGATACGCAGTATTTT
CDR3: CASSLRDRGTDTQYF

D: TRBD2
V: TRBV25-1
size: -
J: TRBJ2-5
DNA: TGTGCCAGCAGTGAATCCAGGACTAGGACCAGGGAGACCCAGTACTTC
CDR3: CASSESRTRTRETQYF

D: -
V: TRBV7-2
size: -
J: TRBJ2-5
DNA: TGTGCCAGCAGCTTAGCGGGGCAGCAAGAGACCCAGTACTTC
CDR3: CASSLAGQQETQYF

D: TRBD1
V: TRBV12-3/TRBV12-4
size: -
J: TRBJ1-2
DNA: TGTGCCAGCACTAGGACAGGGGAGGGTGGCTACACCTTC
CDR3: CASTRTGEGGYTF

D: -
V: TRBV12-3/TRBV12-4
size: -
J: TRBJ2-1
DNA: TGTGCCAGCAGTTCATCGCCACGGGGACAGTTCTTC
CDR3: CASSSSPRGQFF

D: TRBD1
V: TRBV2
size: -
J: TRBJ1-4
DNA: TGTGCCAGCAGTGCTCCCCGGGAGGAACCGGGACAGGGGGCCCCACGGACTAATGAAAAACTGTTTTTT
CDR3: CASSAPREEPGQGAPRTNEKLFF

D: -
V: TRBV6-4
size: once
J: TRBJ2-1
DNA: TGTGCCAGCAGTGAACAGGTGCTGAGCTCCTACAATGAGCAGTTCTTC
CDR3: CASSEQVLSSYNEQFF

D: -
V: TRBV11-2
size: -
J: TRBJ1-2
DNA: TGTGCCAGCAGCTTAGATAATTATGGCTACACCTTC
CDR3: CASSLDNYGYTF

D: -
V: TRBV11-2
size: -
J: TRBJ1-6
DNA: TGTGCCAGCAGCTCGTTAGGGGGGGATTCACCCCTCCACTTT
CDR3: CASSSLGGDSPLHF

D: TRBD2
V: TRBV28
size: -
J: TRBJ2-5
DNA: TGTGCCAGCAGTTTAGAACTAGCGGCTCAAGAGACCCAGTACTTC
CDR3: CASSLELAAQETQYF

D: TRBD1
V: TRBV14
size: -
J: TRBJ1-4
DNA: TGTGCCAGCAGCCGGGCAGGGGGCCGTCTCGCTAATGAAAAACTGTTTTTT
CDR3: CASSRAGGRLANEKLFF

D: -
V: TRBV11-2
size: -
J: TRBJ1-2
DNA: TGTGCCAGCAACCGCCTGGGGGGGACTTATGGCTACACCTTC
CDR3: CASNRLGGTYGYTF

D: TRBD1
V: TRBV6-4
size: -
J: TRBJ2-1
DNA: TGTGCCAGCAGTACGGGGGGACAGGGCTACAATGAGCAGTTCTTC
CDR3: CASSTGGQGYNEQFF

D: TRBD1
V: TRBV28
size: -
J: TRBJ1-1
DNA: TGTGCCAGCAGTCTAACTACCCTACAGGGGGTGGGAGCTTTCTTT
CDR3: CASSLTTLQGVGAFF

D: -
V: TRBV7-8
size: once
J: TRBJ2-7
DNA: TGTGCCAGCAGCTTTAGGTTGGGAGAAGGTTTCTCCTACGAGCAGTACTTC
CDR3: CASSFRLGEGFSYEQYF

D: -
V: TRBV5-1
size: once
J: TRBJ2-3
DNA: TGCGCCAGCAGCTTGGGCGGAATCACAGATACGCAGTATTTT
CDR3: CASSLGGITDTQYF

D: TRBD1
V: TRBV6-5
size: -
J: TRBJ2-7
DNA: TGTGCCAGCAGACCGGGGACAGGACACTACGAGCAGTACTTC
CDR3: CASRPGTGHYEQYF

D: TRBD1
V: TRBV14
size: -
J: TRBJ2-3
DNA: TGTGCCAGCAGCCCCTGGACAGGGCGTAGCACAGATACGCAGTATTTT
CDR3: CASSPWTGRSTDTQYF

D: -
V: TRBV7-2
size: -
J: TRBJ1-1
DNA: TGTGCCAGCAGCCCACGCGGGTCAGGGAACACTGAAGCTTTCTTT
CDR3: CASSPRGSGNTEAFF

D: -
V: TRBV5-1
size: -
J: TRBJ1-1
DNA: TGCGCCAGCAGCTTGCCGGGGACTGAAGCTTTCTTT
CDR3: CASSLPGTEAFF

D: TRBD2
V: TRBV3-1/TRBV3-2
size: -
J: TRBJ2-1
DNA: TGTGCCAGCAGCCAAGCGGGACTAGCGGGGGGTGTCGGTGAGCAGTTCTTC
CDR3: CASSQAGLAGGVGEQFF

D: -
V: TRBV11-2
size: -
J: TRBJ1-4
DNA: TGTGCCAGCAGCTTATTTACGGTTGCAACTAATGAAAAACTGTTTTTT
CDR3: CASSLFTVATNEKLFF

D: TRBD2
V: TRBV18
size: -
J: TRBJ2-7
DNA: TGTGCCAGCTCCACGGGGGGGGACACTTCCTACGAGCAGTACTTC
CDR3: CASSTGGDTSYEQYF

D: -
V: TRBV6-5
size: -
J: TRBJ2-1
DNA: TGTGCCAGCAGTTTCCAACAGGGTCGTCCCTACAATGAGCAGTTCTTC
CDR3: CASSFQQGRPYNEQFF

D: -
V: TRBV27
size: -
J: TRBJ1-5
DNA: TGTGCCAGCAGTTTAATTTCCGGGGGGGGTAGTCAGCCCCAGCATTTT
CDR3: CASSLISGGGSQPQHF

D: -
V: TRBV19
size: few
J: TRBJ2-6
DNA: TGTGCCAGTATCCCCAGGGGCTCTGGGGCCAACGTCCTGACTTTC
CDR3: CASIPRGSGANVLTF

D: TRBD1
V: TRBV19
size: -
J: TRBJ2-5
DNA: TGTGCCAGTAGTGGTCGGGACAGGGGGCAAGAGACCCAGTACTTC
CDR3: CASSGRDRGQETQYF

D: -
V: TRBV6-2/TRBV6-3
size: -
J: TRBJ2-2
DNA: TGTGCCAGCAGTTACGCAGGGGCGAACACCGGGGAGCTGTTTTTT
CDR3: CASSYAGANTGELFF

D: TRBD2
V: TRBV7-6
size: -
J: TRBJ2-5
DNA: TGTGCCAGCAGCTCCCCCCCTGGCCTAGCGGGGCAAGAGACCCAGTACTTC
CDR3: CASSSPPGLAGQETQYF

D: TRBD1
V: TRBV7-3
size: -
J: TRBJ2-7
DNA: TGTGCCAGCAGCTTAACCCCTTGGACAGGGGGCACCTACGAGCAGTACTTC
CDR3: CASSLTPWTGGTYEQYF

D: TRBD2
V: TRBV19
size: -
J: TRBJ2-3
DNA: TGTGCCAGTAGTGTCCCTAGCGGGGGTACAGATACGCAGTATTTT
CDR3: CASSVPSGGTDTQYF

D: TRBD1
V: TRBV27
size: -
J: TRBJ1-1
DNA: TGTGCCAGCAGTCCCGAACGAGGACAGGGGAGGGGTCGGTACACTGAAGCTTTCTTT
CDR3: CASSPERGQGRGRYTEAFF

D: -
V: TRBV5-4
size: -
J: TRBJ2-2
DNA: TGTGCCAGCAGCTTGATTCCGGGAACGAACACCGGGGAGCTGTTTTTT
CDR3: CASSLIPGTNTGELFF